These 25 T cell receptor beta chains share one sample of origin, sequenced in a study of blood T cell repertoires in COVID-19. Generated by immunoSEQ multiplex PCR, the TCRdb table keeps only in-frame clones and is missing some. The table includes 130,000 or so clones, 70% to 90% detected once. The source material was peripheral blood. The receptors shown here come from a man in his sixties with acute or convalescent COVID-19.

The genes are TRBV27 and TRBJ2-7; D is possibly TRBD1 (5 bases). The length of the CDR3 is 13 residues. Germline V gene data show CDR1 as MNHEY and CDR2 as SMNVEV (reference sequence). V lost 5 bases and J lost 3, with 11 bases in between. The CDR3 sequence: CASSPSRDYEQYF. CDR3 nucleotide sequence: TGTGCCAGCAGTCCCTCCAGGGACTACGAGCAGTACTTC.

This chain uses TRBV6-6 with TRBJ2-3; 8 bases agree with TRBD1. CDR3 length equals 13 residues. With 6 bases clipped from V and 3 bases from J, the junction kept 2 bases outside the gene matches. Germline V gene sequence: CDR1 MNHNY, CDR2 SVGAGI (reference sequence). As DNA, the CDR3 is TGTGCCAGCAGCACAGGGGGGACAGATACGCAGTATTTT. It codes for CASSTGGTDTQYF.

This chain connects TRBV6-5 to TRBJ1-5; TRBD1 matches at 7 bases. This CDR3 region has 14 residues. Germline CDR1 is MNHEY and CDR2 is SVGAGI. V shed 4 bases and J 7 bases; nucleotides not matched to a gene: 7. The CDR3: CASSSQGEFQPQHF. In nucleotides, the CDR3 is TGTGCCAGCAGTTCGCAGGGGGAATTCCAGCCCCAGCATTTT.

V is TRBV24-1 and J is TRBJ1-5, with D perhaps matching TRBD1 (6 bases). CDR1 and CDR2 (germline): KGHDR, SFDVKD. Trimming stripped 10 bases from V and 7 bases from J, with 13 bases between. This CDR3 is built from 12 residues. The CDR3 nucleotides are TGTGCCACGGAACAGGGCGTACAGCCCCAGCATTTT. Translating it yields CATEQGVQPQHF.

The J gene is TRBJ1-3, the V gene TRBV5-1; D is undetermined. Trimming stripped 0 bases from V and 0 bases from J, with 7 bases between. Per the germline V gene, CDR1 is SGHRS and CDR2 is YFSETQ. This CDR3 is 15 amino acids long. Here the CDR3 reads CASSLGHSSGNTIYF. The CDR3 bases are TGCGCCAGCAGCTTGGGACACAGCTCTGGAAACACCATATATTTT.

This chain links TRBV9 with TRBJ2-2; D unresolved. V was trimmed by 2 bases and J by 3 bases, leaving 5 bases between them. Germline CDR1 and CDR2: SGDLS and YYNGEE. This CDR3 is 13 amino acids long. The CDR3 coding sequence is TGTGCCAGCAGCGTCGCGGACACCGGGGAGCTGTTTTTT. Its protein product is CASSVADTGELFF.

The V call is TRBV7-8, the J call TRBJ2-7; 7 bases line up with TRBD1. This CDR3 contains 13 residues. The V gene end was trimmed by 5 bases and the J gene end by 5 bases; junction bases not matched to a gene: 6. Germline CDR1 SGHVS, CDR2 FQNEAQ. This chain's CDR3 is CASSADRAHEQYF. Written as DNA, the CDR3 is TGTGCCAGCAGCGCCGACAGGGCCCACGAGCAGTACTTC.

This chain links TRBV5-1 with TRBJ1-4; TRBD1 aligns across 10 bases. V was clipped by 7 bases and J by 3 bases; unmatched bases: 9. CDR3 length equals 16 residues. Looked up from germline, CDR1 is SGHRS and CDR2 is YFSETQ. The chain's CDR3 is CASSLGDRGSNEKLFF. DNA for the CDR3: TGCGCCAGCTCTTTGGGGGACAGGGGATCTAATGAAAAACTGTTTTTT.

This chain joins TRBV3-1 (or the pseudogene TRBV3-2) and TRBJ1-5, with 8 bases matching TRBD1. CDR3 size: 16 residues. Germline V gene lookup returns CDR1 LGHDT and CDR2 YNNKEL (reference sequence). The junction had 12 bases not matched to a gene; V was cut back by 4 bases and J by 7 bases. The CDR3 sequence: CASSPRRTQGGQPQHF. CDR3 nucleotide sequence: TGTGCCAGCAGCCCACGCCGGACACAGGGGGGACAGCCCCAGCATTTT.

This clone was found many times. The chain joins TRBV11-1 to TRBJ1-2, with 7 bases lining up with TRBD1. V gave up 5 bases and J gave up 5 bases; unmatched junction bases: 8. Germline loops: CDR1 SGHAT, CDR2 FQDESV (reference sequence). The CDR3 is 14 amino acids. The DNA of the CDR3 is TGTGCCAGCAGCGGCCGGGACAGATTATATGGCTACACCTTC. Protein sequence: CASSGRDRLYGYTF. The full variable domain, in which reference TRBV11-1 and TRBJ1-2 provide the parts outside the CDR3, is EAEVAQSPRYKITEKSQAVAFWCDPISGHATLYWYRQILGQGPELLVQFQDESVVDDSQLPKDRFSAERLKGVDSTLKIQPAELGDSAMYLCASSGRDRLYGYTFGSGTRLTVV.

The gene calls are TRBV27 and TRBJ2-1; D is unresolved. V dropped 3 bases and J dropped 6 bases, with 12 bases sitting between them. Germline values: CDR1 MNHEY, CDR2 SMNVEV (reference sequence). CDR3 size: 14 residues. DNA for the CDR3: TGTGCCAGCAGTTTGGCAGGCGTCCCCAATGAGCAGTTCTTC. This codes for CASSLAGVPNEQFF.

The chain combines TRBV5-1 with TRBJ2-5; D is possibly TRBD2 (6 bases). CDR3 length equals 15 residues. The germline V and J ends were trimmed by 0 bases and 5 bases, with 14 bases remaining between them. The germline V gene encodes CDR1 SGHRS and CDR2 YFSETQ. CDR3 in amino acids: CASSLDGRVVETQYF. DNA for the CDR3: TGCGCCAGCAGCTTGGACGGGAGAGTCGTGGAGACCCAGTACTTC.

The DNA for the CDR3 is TGCGCCAGCAGCACAGGGGGCGGCTACGAGCAGTACTTC. It yields the protein CASSTGGGYEQYF. The J gene is TRBJ2-7, the V gene TRBV5-1; 9 bases align to TRBD1. The CDR3 length is 13 residues. Germline V gives CDR1 SGHRS, CDR2 YFSETQ. With 4 bases clipped from V and 3 bases from J, the junction kept 2 bases outside the gene matches.

The rearrangement joins TRBV16 to TRBJ1-6; D is ambiguous. In germline, CDR1 is KGHSY, CDR2 FQNENV. The CDR3 sequence is 15 residues long. Deletions cut 0 bases from V and 8 bases from J, with 11 bases between. CDR3 sequence reads: CASSQSWQAHSPLHF. The CDR3 nucleotides are TGTGCCAGCAGCCAATCGTGGCAGGCCCATTCACCCCTCCACTTT. Full variable domain (missing parts from reference TRBV16 and TRBJ1-6): GEEVAQTPKHLVRGEGQKAKLYCAPIKGHSYVFWYQQVLKNEFKFLISFQNENVFDETGMPKERFSAKCLPNSPCSLEIQATKLEDSAVYFCASSQSWQAHSPLHFGNGTRLTVT.

The rearrangement links TRBV2 to TRBJ2-7; D is unclear. V lost 5 bases, J lost 3 bases, and 14 bases lay in between. Germline V gene lookup returns CDR1 SNHLY and CDR2 FYNNEI. CDR3 length: 14 residues. CDR3 in DNA: TGTGCCAGCAGTCCCCAACAGCTGGTCTACGAGCAGTACTTC. This sequence encodes CASSPQQLVYEQYF.

The V gene is TRBV5-5, the J gene TRBJ2-5, with no clear D. Germline-derived CDR1 and CDR2 are SGHKS and YYEKEE (reference sequence). V shed 5 bases and J shed 4 bases, with 18 bases lying between them. The CDR3 consists of 15 residues. CDR3 region: CASSLSGRQRETQYF. As DNA, the CDR3 is TGTGCCAGCAGTCTCTCCGGCCGCCAGCGAGAGACCCAGTACTTC.

The gene calls are TRBV7-9 and TRBJ2-7; D might be TRBD1 (5 bases). Germline V CDR1 and CDR2: SEHNR, FQNEAQ (reference sequence). Between the trimmed V and J ends, which lost 5 bases and 5 bases, there was a span of 10 bases. The CDR3 is 12 amino acids. The CDR3 region has the DNA TGTGCCAGCAGCCCCGTGGGGCACGAGCAGTACTTC. Translating gives CASSPVGHEQYF. Filled out from reference TRBV7-9 and TRBJ2-7, the complete variable domain reads DTGVSQNPRHKITKRGQNVTFRCDPISEHNRLYWYRQTLGQGPEFLTYFQNEAQLEKSRLLSDRFSAERPKGSFSTLEIQRTEQGDSAMYLCASSPVGHEQYFGPGTRLTVT.

V usage is TRBV28 and J usage is TRBJ2-6; 9 nucleotides line up with TRBD1. Germline CDR1 and CDR2: MDHEN and SYDVKM. V dropped 2 bases and J dropped 5; count of bases not matched to a gene: 13. The CDR3 spans 19 residues. The CDR3 coding sequence is TGTGCCAGCAGTTTACCCGATTGGACAGGGGAGGTTAGGGCCAACGTCCTGACTTTC. It translates to CASSLPDWTGEVRANVLTF.

The chain's CDR3 is CASSYSGTGGEKLFF. The DNA for the CDR3 is TGTGCCAGCAGTTACTCGGGGACCGGGGGTGAAAAACTGTTTTTT. The rearrangement joins TRBV6-5 to TRBJ1-4; possible D gene TRBD1, 5 bases. The ends were cut back, 0 bases at V and 7 bases at J, with 12 bases in the middle. The CDR3 contains 15 residues. Germline V lookup: CDR1 MNHEY, CDR2 SVGAGI.

V usage is TRBV6-5 and J usage is TRBJ2-4, with TRBD2 matching 9 bases. The germline V gene has CDR1 MNHEY and CDR2 SVGAGI. This CDR3 contains 14 residues. The junction had 6 bases not matched to a gene; V was cut back by 5 bases and J by 7 bases. CDR3 nucleotides: TGTGCCAGCAGTCCTAGCGGGAATATGAACATTCAGTACTTC. Its translation: CASSPSGNMNIQYF.

This sequence joins TRBV11-3 and TRBJ2-1, with 7 bases that match TRBD2. Germline V gene lookup returns CDR1 SGHNT and CDR2 YENEEA. The CDR3 loop spans 14 amino acids. The ends lost 3 bases at V and 7 bases at J; junction bases unmatched: 6. CDR3 sequence (DNA): TGTGCCAGCAGCTTGAGGGAGGGCAGGAATGAGCAGTTCTTC. Translation: CASSLREGRNEQFF.

The rearrangement joins TRBV9 to TRBJ1-6; TRBD1 matches at 9 bases. The V gene end was trimmed by 1 base and the J gene end by 9 bases; junction bases not matched to a gene: 5. This CDR3 spans 15 amino acids. Germline V gene lookup returns CDR1 SGDLS and CDR2 YYNGEE. DNA of the CDR3: TGTGCCAGCAGCGTAAGAGACAGGGGGACTTCACCCCTCCACTTT. Its translation is CASSVRDRGTSPLHF.

J is TRBJ1-1 and V is TRBV3-1 (or the pseudogene TRBV3-2), with D possibly TRBD1 on 6 matching bases. Trimming removed 0 bases at V and 11 bases at J, with 16 bases between. There are 14 residues in the CDR3. CDR1 and CDR2 from the germline V gene are LGHDT and YNNKEL (reference sequence). DNA for the CDR3: TGTGCCAGCAGCCAAGATTCCAGGGGAATGTATGCTTTCTTT. Translating gives CASSQDSRGMYAFF.

The count of this clone is one. V and J are TRBV29-1 and TRBJ1-4, with D possibly matching TRBD1 (5 bases). V dropped 7 bases and J dropped 4 bases, with 13 bases sitting between them. CDR1 is SQVTM, CDR2 ANQGSEA, per germline. This CDR3 region has 13 residues. The DNA of the CDR3 is TGCAGCGCCCAGGTGGGGGGTAATGAAAAACTGTTTTTT. Residues: CSAQVGGNEKLFF. The complete variable domain, with remaining parts taken from reference TRBV29-1 and TRBJ1-4, reads SAVISQKPSRDICQRGTSLTIQCQVDSQVTMMFWYRQQPGQSLTLIATANQGSEATYESGFVIDKFPISRPNLTFSTLTVSNMSPEDSSIYLCSAQVGGNEKLFFGSGTQLSVL.

V is TRBV7-3 and J is TRBJ1-6; 7 bases match TRBD1. CDR1 and CDR2 from the germline V gene are SGHTA and FQGTGA. Trimming at V came to 0 bases and at J to 8 bases, leaving 7 bases not matched to a gene. The CDR3 has 16 residues. The CDR3 region has the DNA TGTGCCAGCAGCTTAACAGCGGACAGGCGAGATTCACCCCTCCACTTT. Translation gives CASSLTADRRDSPLHF.